A selection of T cell receptor beta chains follows, all from one sample in a study of identical twins. TCRdb redid the calling of the 5' RACE reads with MiXCR, one entry per CDR3 protein. The sample yields 500,000 to 700,000 distinct CDR3 sequences, just over 7% seen once. These same data were also listed under a study on yellow fever vaccine responses in identical twins.

The sequencing input was PBMCs. The receptors stem from a woman in her late teens or twenties in good health. The CDR3 runs from the conserved cysteine through the conserved F or W.

V | length | CDR3
TRBV6-1 | 14 | CGSSELAGGGEAFF
TRBV29-1 | 14 | CSVGLIRQFPEAFF
TRBV10-3 | 16 | CAISESGGAATDTQYF
TRBV2 | 14 | CASIGGRVGNEQFF
TRBV7-8 | 17 | CASSAPAGTHGNGEQFF
TRBV12-3/TRBV12-4 | 15 | CASSFSRGLSHEQFF
TRBV10-3 | 16 | CAISNLAGNALNEQFF
TRBV12-3/TRBV12-4 | 16 | CASRPGLAGVTGELFF
TRBV20-1 | 12 | CSATLRTDTQYF
TRBV14 | 11 | CASSQFETQYF
TRBV7-9 | 16 | CASSPPIGGGTYTQYF
TRBV12-3/TRBV12-4 | 14 | CASSPPDRAKTQYF
TRBV7-9 | 16 | CASSLSGSIGINEQFF
TRBV5-1 | 15 | CASSTSSGRPPEQYF
TRBV12-3/TRBV12-4 | 15 | CASRKGREKTGELFF
TRBV10-3 | 11 | CASTGGIEQFF
TRBV2 | 15 | CASRSMREGTDTQYF
TRBV5-1 | 16 | CASSSGTGANTGELFF
TRBV27 | 16 | CASRPGDRVVSQPQHF
TRBV4-1 | 12 | CASSREGDTIYF
TRBV11-2 | 14 | CASSSRPGYNEQFF
TRBV7-8 | 15 | CASSLLDWGTGELFF
TRBV20-1 | 13 | CSASSGAGKKQFF
TRBV4-1 | 15 | CASSQRTSGWETQYF
TRBV10-3 | 13 | CAISESRWETQYF
TRBV7-9 | 12 | CASSLDHGEQFF
TRBV10-3 | 15 | CAISEKTGVEETQYF
TRBV7-9 | 15 | CASSFETATTGELFF
TRBV29-1 | 13 | CSGDSGSGDTQYF
TRBV29-1 | 13 | CSVERTESGELFF
TRBV29-1 | 14 | CSARGGTRPGELFF
TRBV29-1 | 12 | CSALGGRHGYTF
TRBV24-1 | 13 | CATLGGERNEQFF
TRBV28 | 17 | CASSLPRRTSGYNEQFF
TRBV12-3/TRBV12-4 | 15 | CASSPRTGKNTEAFF
TRBV3-1 | 15 | CASSSQDRAYNEQFF
TRBV20-1 | 16 | CSARDGGLNSNQPQHF
TRBV4-1 | 17 | CASSVHRTSGSTDTQYF
TRBV3-1 | 15 | CASSQDPSGQETQYF
TRBV5-1 | 13 | CASSPHAREKLFF
TRBV18 | 14 | CASSLPTYSYEQYF
TRBV12-3/TRBV12-4 | 16 | CASSLFGLGGRNEQFF
TRBV28 | 15 | CASSQTTSGSREQYF
TRBV9 | 16 | CASSVALGGSQDEQYF
TRBV10-3 | 19 | CAISESFSGSGTGSYGYTF
TRBV6-2/TRBV6-3 | 15 | CASRLGQGLNTEAFF
TRBV12-3/TRBV12-4 | 15 | CASSLWRAGSSPLHF
TRBV24-1 | 16 | CATSDGASGSTDTQYF
TRBV9 | 16 | CASSARAGSSTDTQYF
TRBV5-1 | 14 | CASSLEGKEDGYTF
TRBV3-1 | 15 | CASSPSGGKYNEQFF
TRBV9 | 15 | CASSVAGGPPDTQYF
TRBV20-1 | 13 | CSAGVGRSSEQYF
TRBV9 | 14 | CASSVAFRYNEQFF
TRBV2 | 15 | CASSADRESYNEQFF
TRBV5-1 | 15 | CASSFGRENTGELFF